The present T cell receptor (beta chain) was sequenced within a study of blood T cell repertoires in COVID-19. On the study more broadly: Italy, Spain and the United States were the sources of the convalescent and acute COVID-19 samples. From T cells, B-cell-depleted T cells, or PBMCs came the material, which was cDNA or gDNA.

J was trimmed by 8 bases and V by 4 bases; bases with no gene match: 7. The CDR3 spans 16 residues. The V gene's germline CDR1 is MNHNS and CDR2 SASEGT. Original processing methods: Reference gene primer amplification gave nucleated cell count estimates. Sequencing used immunoSEQ multiplex PCR; TCRdb keeps in-frame clones, though not all of them. V and J calls and clone size are those listed in that table; D and trimming were worked out from the DNA. Of 110,000 to 150,000 clones in the sample, approximately 80% were seen once. The receptor's source is a woman in her 50s with acute or convalescent COVID-19. The sequenced material came from peripheral blood. This sequence joins TRBV6-1 and TRBJ1-6, with 11 bases fitting TRBD1. Here the CDR3 reads CASSARDRGLDSPLHF. The DNA of the CDR3 is TGTGCCAGCAGTGCTCGGGACAGGGGGTTAGATTCACCCCTCCACTTT.